The sequence of this T cell receptor beta chain was determined in a study of blood T cell repertoires in COVID-19. Across the study: Samples of COVID-19 (acute and convalescent) were obtained from the United States, Italy and Spain.

Under the authors' procedure: The authors estimated nucleated cell counts from reference gene primer amplification. Sequencing used immunoSEQ multiplex PCR; TCRdb keeps in-frame clones, though not all of them. D and trimming come from the DNA, and the V and J calls and clone size come from that table. The repertoire holds about 200,000 clones, with 70% to 90% as singletons. Germline V gene lookup returns CDR1 SGHNT and CDR2 YYREEE (reference sequence). This CDR3 region has 13 residues. With 4 bases removed from V and 5 bases from J, the gap between germline ends came to 12 bases. Input material: peripheral blood. The chain joins TRBV5-4 to TRBJ1-1, with a possible D match to TRBD1 (6 bases). This TCR was sampled from a woman older than 75 with acute or convalescent COVID-19. This CDR3 reads CASSLNQGTEAFF. The CDR3 bases are TGTGCCAGCAGCCTAAATCAGGGGACTGAAGCTTTCTTT.